This section outlines one T cell receptor (beta chain) sequence together with its context. The sample belongs to a study of T-cell memory formation after mild COVID-19. Each CDR3 protein gets one entry after TCRdb re-called the 5' RACE reads with MiXCR. The sample records over 300,000 distinct CDR3 sequences, 20% to 25% being singletons. Germline values: CDR1 MGHDK, CDR2 SYGVNS. V was pared by 6 bases and J by 2 bases, with 11 bases between. This CDR3 spans 14 amino acids. The clonotype comes from a man aged 18 to 30 who had mild COVID-19 (a few samples of this study predate the infection). Cell type and time point are not known. Sequencing input: PBMCs or a T cell subset sorted from them (not recorded which). This rearrangement joins TRBV25-1 to TRBJ2-1, with a possible D match to TRBD2 (6 bases). The CDR3 region is CASRGLSPYNEQFF. DNA for the CDR3: TGTGCCAGCAGGGGACTTAGTCCCTACAATGAGCAGTTCTTC.